Below are 28 T cell receptor beta chains sequenced from a single sample in a study of CD8 T cells in ankylosing spondylitis. Study results and limitations: Several highly homologous variants formed a TCR beta motif that appeared characteristic of ankylosing spondylitis blood.

A single record per CDR3 protein comes from TCRdb applying MiXCR to the 5' RACE reads. The sample contains a few hundred thousand distinct CDR3 sequences, around 22% of which appear only once. No antigens are known for them. The source material was blood, either unsorted or a sorted T cell fraction (not recorded which). These receptors all come from a male donor with ankylosing spondylitis.

The chain has TRBV29-1 and TRBJ2-2; D might be TRBD2 (7 bases). Germline V lookup: CDR1 SQVTM, CDR2 ANQGSEA. This CDR3 contains 13 residues. V lost 6 bases and J 6 bases, leaving 14 bases between the germline ends. The CDR3 nucleotides read TGCAGCGTGGGAGGGGGTATCGCCGGGGAGCTGTTTTTT. It translates to CSVGGGIAGELFF.

This clonotype has more than one count but fewer than ten. The chain employs TRBV28 and TRBJ2-3, with 10 bases matching TRBD2. The germline CDR1 and CDR2 sequences are MDHEN and SYDVKM. Trimming at V came to 6 bases and at J to 0 bases, leaving 15 bases not matched to a gene. This CDR3 is built from 19 residues. The CDR3 nucleotides read TGTGCCAGCAGCATACCGGGGGCTAGCGGGAGATCTAGCACAGATACGCAGTATTTT. This encodes CASSIPGASGRSSTDTQYF. The full variable domain, in which reference TRBV28 and TRBJ2-3 provide the parts outside the CDR3, is DVKVTQSSRYLVKRTGEKVFLECVQDMDHENMFWYRQDPGLGLRLIYFSYDVKMKEKGDIPEGYSVSREKKERFSLILESASTNQTSMYLCASSIPGASGRSSTDTQYFGPGTRLTVL.

This clonotype was counted only a few times. The V and J genes are TRBV14 and TRBJ2-7; D might be TRBD2 (7 bases). This CDR3 has 15 residues. Germline V gene sequence: CDR1 SGHDN, CDR2 FVKESK. The V and J ends lost 0 bases and 6 bases respectively, with 15 bases between them. The CDR3 region is CASSQDFGGLSEQYF. DNA for the CDR3: TGTGCCAGCAGCCAAGATTTCGGGGGGCTTAGCGAGCAGTACTTC.

The table lists this clonotype with a count of one. The chain couples TRBV29-1 to TRBJ1-6; 8 bases fit TRBD1. Germline CDR1 SQVTM, CDR2 ANQGSEA. The CDR3 loop spans 13 amino acids. Trimming took 7 bases from V and 7 from J; bases not matched to a gene: 6. CDR3 protein: CSAGDRRNSPLHF. The CDR3 DNA sequence: TGCAGCGCGGGGGACAGGCGAAATTCACCCCTCCACTTT. Combining the CDR3 with reference TRBV29-1 and TRBJ1-6 gives the whole variable domain SAVISQKPSRDICQRGTSLTIQCQVDSQVTMMFWYRQQPGQSLTLIATANQGSEATYESGFVIDKFPISRPNLTFSTLTVSNMSPEDSSIYLCSAGDRRNSPLHFGNGTRLTVT.

Only a few counts were recorded for this clonotype. This chain uses TRBV13 with TRBJ1-2; D uncertain. There are 14 residues in the CDR3. V lost 3 bases to trimming and J lost 5 bases, with 13 bases between them. CDR1 and CDR2 (germline): PRHDT, FYEKMQ (reference sequence). CDR3 amino acids: CASSFGMSIYGYTF. CDR3 nucleotides: TGTGCCAGCAGCTTCGGAATGAGTATTTATGGCTACACCTTC.

This clonotype came up a few times. The chain uses TRBV12-3 or TRBV12-4 and TRBJ2-3; tentative D call: TRBD1 (6 bases). Trimming removed 6 bases from V and 6 bases from J, with 10 bases in between. The CDR3 sequence is 12 residues long. The CDR3 reads CASRPQGDTQYF. For the CDR3, the DNA is TGTGCCAGCAGGCCCCAGGGGGATACGCAGTATTTT.

This clonotype turned up a few times. The chain combines TRBV7-9 with TRBJ2-3; no clear D gene. V gave up 5 bases and J gave up 3 bases, with 12 bases separating them. The CDR3 contains 14 residues. CDR1 and CDR2 (germline): SEHNR, FQNEAQ (reference sequence). This CDR3 is CASSPEPSTDTQYF. CDR3 DNA: TGTGCCAGCAGCCCCGAGCCCAGTACAGATACGCAGTATTTT. The complete variable domain, with remaining parts taken from reference TRBV7-9 and TRBJ2-3, reads DTGVSQNPRHKITKRGQNVTFRCDPISEHNRLYWYRQTLGQGPEFLTYFQNEAQLEKSRLLSDRFSAERPKGSFSTLEIQRTEQGDSAMYLCASSPEPSTDTQYFGPGTRLTVL.

This clonotype was detected a few times. The rearrangement uses TRBV3-1 and TRBJ2-3, with 8 positions matching TRBD2. CDR1 LGHDT and CDR2 YNNKEL come from the germline V gene (reference sequence). This CDR3 has 17 amino acids. V gave up 4 bases and J gave up 2 bases; unmatched junction bases: 11. The DNA of the CDR3 is TGTGCCAGCAGCCGATCCGAGGTAGCGGGGTTCACAGATACGCAGTATTTT. Its translation is CASSRSEVAGFTDTQYF.

In this sample, this clonotype turned up many times. The gene calls are TRBV5-1 and TRBJ1-5; perhaps TRBD1 as D (5 bases). The CDR3 runs to 14 residues. CDR1 and CDR2 (germline): SGHRS, YFSETQ. V gave up 0 bases and J gave up 5 bases, with 9 bases separating them. The CDR3 nucleotides read TGCGCCAGCAGCTTGGGACAGAGAGATCAGCCCCAGCATTTT. It codes for CASSLGQRDQPQHF.

This rearrangement joins TRBV19 to TRBJ1-6; TRBD1 is a possible D gene (6 bases). Germline V gives CDR1 LNHDA, CDR2 SQIVND (reference sequence). The CDR3 sequence is 18 residues long. Trimming pared 4 bases from V and 6 bases from J, leaving 22 bases between. CDR3 sequence: CASSKERRQGRSNSPLHF. The CDR3 DNA reads as TGTGCCAGTAGTAAAGAGCGGCGCCAGGGGAGGTCTAATTCACCCCTCCACTTT.

This clonotype has only a few counts. CDR3 in DNA: TGTGCCAGCTCACAACGACAGGGGGAAAACACCGGGGAGCTGTTTTTT. Its protein is CASSQRQGENTGELFF. The rearrangement uses TRBV18 and TRBJ2-2; 9 bases are a match to TRBD1. Per germline, CDR1 KGHSH and CDR2 LQKENI. The CDR3 contains 16 residues. After removal of 4 bases from V and 2 bases from J, the junction contained 5 bases not matched to a gene.

Of note for this clonotype: The final CDR3 position lacks the conserved phenylalanine or tryptophan, pointing to a likely read error. The V gene is TRBV5-1, the J gene TRBJ2-7, with D unresolved. The V and J ends lost 4 bases and 1 base respectively, with 6 bases between them. Germline lookup yields CDR1 SGHRS and CDR2 YFSETQ. This CDR3 region has 12 residues. The CDR3 DNA reads TGCGCCAGCAGCGCGGAGTCCTACGAGCAGTACCTC. Translating it yields CASSAESYEQYL.

The sample holds one count of this clonotype. This rearrangement joins TRBV27 to TRBJ1-3; D not certain. V shed 6 bases and J shed 4 bases, with 13 bases lying between them. CDR3 length: 14 residues. Germline V CDR1 and CDR2: MNHEY, SMNVEV (reference sequence). The CDR3 protein is CASSLDVAGNTIYF. The DNA of the CDR3 is TGTGCCAGCAGCCTGGACGTTGCAGGAAACACCATATATTTT.

The V and J genes are TRBV12-3 or TRBV12-4 and TRBJ2-1; TRBD2 aligns across 11 bases. The CDR3 consists of 15 residues. V lost 5 bases to trimming and J lost 13 bases; unmatched junction nucleotides: 13. The CDR3 loop is CASSPLAGGPSRQFF. DNA of the CDR3: TGTGCCAGCAGTCCCTTAGCGGGAGGGCCTTCTAGACAGTTCTTC.

The rearrangement uses TRBV7-9 and TRBJ2-7; 8 bases line up with TRBD1. J was trimmed by 2 bases and V by 6 bases; bases with no gene match: 9. Germline V gives CDR1 SEHNR, CDR2 FQNEAQ (reference sequence). The CDR3 contains 15 residues. CDR3 protein: CASSTRQGWTYEQYF. The CDR3 DNA is TGTGCCAGCAGTACCCGACAGGGGTGGACCTACGAGCAGTACTTC.

The chain uses TRBV7-6 and TRBJ2-7; the match to TRBD1 covers 8 bases. V lost 5 bases and J lost 4; bases outside the gene matches: 10. Germline V gene lookup returns CDR1 SGHVS and CDR2 FNYEAQ. CDR3 length: 15 amino acids. CDR3 in amino acids: CASSRTLGQGYEQYF. Written as DNA, the CDR3 is TGTGCCAGCAGCCGAACCCTTGGACAGGGTTACGAGCAGTACTTC.

The chain recombines TRBV6-1 with TRBJ2-3; the match to TRBD2 covers 10 bases. Germline V gene sequence: CDR1 MNHNS, CDR2 SASEGT. V lost 6 bases, J lost 5 bases, and 8 bases stayed unmatched. The CDR3 contains 15 residues. Here the CDR3 reads CASSRKREGRDTQYF. The CDR3, as DNA: TGTGCCAGCAGCCGAAAGCGGGAGGGTAGAGATACGCAGTATTTT.

The V and J genes are TRBV20-1 and TRBJ2-7; D ambiguous. V was clipped by 1 base and J by 0 bases, with 16 bases between them. Looked up from germline, CDR1 is DFQATT and CDR2 is SNEGSKA (reference sequence). The CDR3 extends over 16 amino acids. In DNA form, the CDR3 reads TGCAGTGCTAGAGGGGGTTGGGCTGGTAACTCCTACGAGCAGTACTTC. Encoded protein: CSARGGWAGNSYEQYF.

The gene calls are TRBV29-1 and TRBJ1-1, with D unresolved. Germline assignment: CDR1 SQVTM and CDR2 ANQGSEA. CDR3 length: 13 amino acids. V lost 4 bases to trimming and J lost 3 bases, with 12 bases between them. The CDR3 coding sequence is TGCAGCGTTGGCGCGGCGGCAGACACTGAAGCTTTCTTT. Protein product: CSVGAAADTEAFF.

This clonotype was seen repeatedly, ten times or more. V gene TRBV7-2 combines with J gene TRBJ2-7; D is ambiguous. Germline values: CDR1 SGHTA, CDR2 FQGNSA. This CDR3 is 14 amino acids long. Trimming removed 2 bases from V and 5 bases from J, with 13 bases in between. Here the CDR3 reads CASSLKGREHEQYF. CDR3 coding DNA: TGTGCCAGCAGCTTAAAGGGTAGGGAACACGAGCAGTACTTC.

The V call is TRBV19, the J call TRBJ1-5, with 8 positions matching TRBD1. The CDR3 length is 14 residues. V was clipped by 5 bases and J by 6 bases; unmatched bases: 6. Per germline, CDR1 LNHDA and CDR2 SQIVND (reference sequence). Written as DNA, the CDR3 is TGTGCCAGTAGTGAGGACAGGGTAAGTCAGCCCCAGCATTTT. Translation gives CASSEDRVSQPQHF.

In this sample, this clonotype turned up a few times. The rearrangement uses TRBV29-1 and TRBJ2-5; TRBD1 matches 9 bases. J gave up 5 bases and V 7 bases, and 8 bases lay outside the gene matches. CDR1 and CDR2 from the germline V gene are SQVTM and ANQGSEA. This CDR3 is 13 amino acids long. CDR3 in DNA: TGCAGCGAATCGGGACAGGGCGGGGAGACCCAGTACTTC. Translation: CSESGQGGETQYF.

There are a few counts of this clonotype. The gene calls are TRBV27 and TRBJ2-7; D is uncertain. This CDR3 contains 16 residues. The V gene's germline CDR1 is MNHEY and CDR2 SMNVEV (reference sequence). Trimming removed 6 bases at V and 0 bases at J, with 18 bases between. CDR3 in DNA: TGTGCCAGCAGAAGAACTGCACTCCCTAGCTCCTACGAGCAGTACTTC. It encodes CASRRTALPSSYEQYF.

This clonotype has only a few counts. This chain connects TRBV5-1 to TRBJ1-1; 9 bases line up with TRBD1. V was clipped by 4 bases and J by 4 bases; unmatched bases: 11. The CDR3 extends over 16 amino acids. CDR1 and CDR2 (germline): SGHRS, YFSETQ. CDR3 loop: CASSPSTGGESTEAFF. CDR3 nucleotides: TGCGCCAGCAGCCCCTCAACAGGGGGCGAGAGCACTGAAGCTTTCTTT.

This rearrangement joins TRBV6-1 to TRBJ1-5; perhaps TRBD2 as D (5 bases). Gene TRBJ2-3 matches the end of the DNA better, so the J call may be wrong. The CDR3 length is 15 residues. Per the germline V gene, CDR1 is MNHNS and CDR2 is SASEGT. The CDR3 DNA is TGTGCCAGCAGCTCGACCGGGAATAGCAATCAGCCCCAGTATTTT. It encodes CASSSTGNSNQPQYF.

The chain links TRBV7-9 to TRBJ2-7; TRBD1 matches at 7 bases. CDR1 and CDR2 (germline): SEHNR, FQNEAQ (reference sequence). This CDR3 spans 16 amino acids. The trim removed 5 bases at V and 0 bases at J, leaving 10 bases unmatched. The CDR3 spells CASSVALGTASYEQYF. CDR3 nucleotide sequence: TGTGCCAGCAGCGTTGCCCTTGGGACAGCCTCCTACGAGCAGTACTTC.

In its sample, this clonotype was seen many times. The chain couples TRBV11-2 to TRBJ2-3, with D possibly TRBD2 on 5 matching bases. The V end was cut by 2 bases, the J end by 2 bases, with 14 bases between. From germline, CDR1 is SGHAT and CDR2 FQNNGV. The CDR3 consists of 16 residues. The DNA for the CDR3 is TGTGCCAGCAGCTTAAAACCGGCGGGCGCCACAGATACGCAGTATTTT. Translation: CASSLKPAGATDTQYF.

This clonotype was seen only a few times. The gene calls are TRBV5-1 and TRBJ1-3, with D possibly TRBD1 on 5 matching bases. The length of the CDR3 is 15 residues. Germline-derived CDR1 and CDR2 are SGHRS and YFSETQ. V dropped 0 bases and J dropped 3 bases, with 10 bases sitting between them. As DNA, the CDR3 is TGCGCCAGCAGCTTGGACGGGACCTTTGGAAACACCATATATTTT. This gives the protein CASSLDGTFGNTIYF.